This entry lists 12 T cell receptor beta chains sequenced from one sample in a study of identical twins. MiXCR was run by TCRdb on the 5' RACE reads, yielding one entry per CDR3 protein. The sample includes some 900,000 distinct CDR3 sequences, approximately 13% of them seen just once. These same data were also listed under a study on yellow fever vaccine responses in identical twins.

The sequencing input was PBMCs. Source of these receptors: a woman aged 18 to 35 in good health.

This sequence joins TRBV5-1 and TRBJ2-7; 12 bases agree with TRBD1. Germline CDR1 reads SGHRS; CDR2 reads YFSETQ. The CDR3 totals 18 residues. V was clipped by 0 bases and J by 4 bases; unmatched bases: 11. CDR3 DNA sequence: TGCGCCAGCAGCTTGGCCCCCGGGACAGGGGGCCAATTATACGAGCAGTACTTC. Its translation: CASSLAPGTGGQLYEQYF.

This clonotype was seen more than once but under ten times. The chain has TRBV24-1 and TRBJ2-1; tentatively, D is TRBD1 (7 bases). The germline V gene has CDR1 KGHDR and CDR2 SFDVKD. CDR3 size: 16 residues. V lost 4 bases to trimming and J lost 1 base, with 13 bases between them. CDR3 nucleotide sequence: TGTGCCACCAGTGACCTCAGGGGGGAATCCTACAATGAGCAGTTCTTC. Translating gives CATSDLRGESYNEQFF.

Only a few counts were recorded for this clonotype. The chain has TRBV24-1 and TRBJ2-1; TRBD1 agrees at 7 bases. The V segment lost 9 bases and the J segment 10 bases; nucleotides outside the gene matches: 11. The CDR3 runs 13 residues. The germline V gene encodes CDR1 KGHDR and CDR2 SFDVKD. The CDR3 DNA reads TGTGCCACCCTACACTTACAGGGGCGCGAGCAGTTCTTC. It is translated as CATLHLQGREQFF.

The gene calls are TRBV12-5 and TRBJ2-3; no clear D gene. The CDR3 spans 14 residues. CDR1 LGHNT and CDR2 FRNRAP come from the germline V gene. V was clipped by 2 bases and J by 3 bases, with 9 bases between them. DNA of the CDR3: TGTGCTAGTGGTTTGACCACATCAACAGATACGCAGTATTTT. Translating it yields CASGLTTSTDTQYF. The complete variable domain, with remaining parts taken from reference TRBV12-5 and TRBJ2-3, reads DARVTQTPRHKVTEMGQEVTMRCQPILGHNTVFWYRQTMMQGLELLAYFRNRAPLDDSGMPKDRFSAEMPDATLATLKIQPSEPRDSAVYFCASGLTTSTDTQYFGPGTRLTVL.

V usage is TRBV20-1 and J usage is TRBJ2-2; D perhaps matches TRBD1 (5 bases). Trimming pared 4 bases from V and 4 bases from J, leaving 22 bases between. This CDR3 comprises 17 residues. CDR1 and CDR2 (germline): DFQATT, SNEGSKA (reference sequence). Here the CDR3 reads CSAISQGHTSFTGELFF. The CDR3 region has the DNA TGCAGTGCTATTTCTCAGGGCCACACATCCTTCACCGGGGAGCTGTTTTTT.

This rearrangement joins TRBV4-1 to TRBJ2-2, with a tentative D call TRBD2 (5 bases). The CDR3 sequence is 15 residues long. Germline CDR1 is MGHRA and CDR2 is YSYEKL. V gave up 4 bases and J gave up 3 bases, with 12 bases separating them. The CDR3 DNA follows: TGCGCCAGCAGCCCATATACTAGTGACACCGGGGAGCTGTTTTTT. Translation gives CASSPYTSDTGELFF.

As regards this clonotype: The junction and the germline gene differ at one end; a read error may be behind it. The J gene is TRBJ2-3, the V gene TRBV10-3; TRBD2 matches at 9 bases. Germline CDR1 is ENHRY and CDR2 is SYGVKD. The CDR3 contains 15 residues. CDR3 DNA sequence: TGTGCCAGCAGTCCCGCGGGGGGGGCCACAGATACGCAGTATTTT. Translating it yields CASSPAGGATDTQYF.

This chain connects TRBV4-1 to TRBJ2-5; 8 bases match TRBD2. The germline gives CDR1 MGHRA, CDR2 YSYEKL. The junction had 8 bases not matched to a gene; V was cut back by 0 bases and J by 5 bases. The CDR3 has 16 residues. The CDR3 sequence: CASSQDKSGGTETQYF. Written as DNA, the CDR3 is TGCGCCAGCAGCCAAGATAAAAGCGGGGGAACGGAGACCCAGTACTTC.

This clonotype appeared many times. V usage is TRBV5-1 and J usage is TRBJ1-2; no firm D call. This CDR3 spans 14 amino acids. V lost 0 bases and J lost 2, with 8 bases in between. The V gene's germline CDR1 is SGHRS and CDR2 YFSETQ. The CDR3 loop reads CASSLVPENYGYTF. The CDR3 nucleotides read TGCGCCAGCAGCTTGGTGCCAGAGAACTATGGCTACACCTTC.

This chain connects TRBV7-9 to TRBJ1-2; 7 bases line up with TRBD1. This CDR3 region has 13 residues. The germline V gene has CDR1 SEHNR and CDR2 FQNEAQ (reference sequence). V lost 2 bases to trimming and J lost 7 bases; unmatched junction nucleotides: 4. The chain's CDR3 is CASSLTTGVGYTF. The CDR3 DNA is TGTGCCAGCAGCTTAACAACAGGGGTTGGCTACACCTTC.

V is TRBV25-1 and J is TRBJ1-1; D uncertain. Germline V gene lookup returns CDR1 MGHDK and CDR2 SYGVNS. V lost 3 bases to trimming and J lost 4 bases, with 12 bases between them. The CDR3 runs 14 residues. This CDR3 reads CASSDPRFGTEAFF. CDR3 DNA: TGTGCCAGCAGTGACCCCCGCTTCGGCACTGAAGCTTTCTTT.

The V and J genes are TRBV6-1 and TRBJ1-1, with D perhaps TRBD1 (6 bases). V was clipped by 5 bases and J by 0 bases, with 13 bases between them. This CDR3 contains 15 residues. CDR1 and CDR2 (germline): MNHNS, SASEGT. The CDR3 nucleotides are TGTGCCAGCAGTAAAGAAAGGGGGATGAACACTGAAGCTTTCTTT. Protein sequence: CASSKERGMNTEAFF.